The present T cell receptor (beta chain) was sequenced within a study of molecular identifiers for immune sequencing clone quantification. Study-wide background: Replicate RNA from about 20,000 or 100,000 naive CD8 T cells formed five aliquots; four were sequenced.

Source material for naive CD8 libraries was about 19,000 to 1,000,000 sorted cells, with 10%, 30% or 50% RNA. A CD8+CD4-CCR7+CD45RA+ gate was used to sort naive CD8 T cells. The CDR3 covers 14 residues. The ends were cut back, 1 base at V and 2 bases at J, with 7 bases in the middle. Bulk libraries came from a prior protocol with listed TCR primers. TCRdb re-called the PCR reads through MiXCR, storing one row per CDR3 protein. The data contain about 630,000 distinct CDR3 sequences, 25% of them singletons. About this clonotype itself: The CDR3 ends on some other residue instead of the conserved phenylalanine or tryptophan, so this is likely a read error.

Source material: naive CD8+ T cells from blood, with Jurkat cell RNA spiked in. Noted subset: FACS-sorted CD8+CD4-CCR7+CD45RA+ naive T cells. The sequence was collected from a human donor in good health. Some libraries in this study had Jurkat cell RNA spiked in. V gene TRBV12-3 or TRBV12-4 combines with J gene TRBJ2-3; no definite D call. The CDR3 coding sequence is TGTGCCAGCAGTTTAGAGGGAATCACAGATACGCAGTATCTT. Translated, it gives CASSLEGITDTQYL.